Below, one TCR beta chain is given with its context. This record belongs to a study of blood T cell repertoires in COVID-19. As for the study in general: COVID-19 samples from acute and convalescent phases originated in the United States, Italy and Spain. T cells, B-cell-depleted T cells, or PBMCs provided the cDNA or gDNA that served as material.

Methods used by the authors: Reference gene primer amplification yielded estimated nucleated cell counts. Using immunoSEQ multiplex PCR, the repertoire was profiled, and TCRdb retains in-frame clones only, with some absent. V, J and clone size derive from that table, while D and trimming were established from the DNA sequence. This sample has roughly 54,000 clones, with roughly 83% found just once. This TCR was recovered from a woman aged 55 to 70 with acute or convalescent COVID-19. Material: peripheral blood.

The CDR3 coding sequence is TGTGCCAGCAGTTACTCTCATGGCTACACCTTC. Translating it yields CASSYSHGYTF. This rearrangement joins TRBV28 to TRBJ1-2; D gene unclear. V dropped 4 bases and J dropped 6 bases, with 6 bases sitting between them. The germline V gene encodes CDR1 MDHEN and CDR2 SYDVKM. This CDR3 has 11 amino acids.